The sequence of this T cell receptor (beta chain) was determined in a study of shared clonotypes between healthy human individuals. The protocol was immunoSEQ multiplex PCR, while the TCRdb copy is restricted to in-frame clones and leaves out a portion. The table lists approximately 350,000 clones, around 72% of them singletons, with about 9.4% in the top ten. Germline CDR1 reads MNHNY; CDR2 reads SVGAGI (reference sequence). The CDR3 sequence is 14 residues long. Trimming removed 6 bases at V and 7 bases at J, with 13 bases between. This TCR derives from a man in his thirties or forties in good health. Sequencing input: memory CD4+ T cells sorted from blood. The subset was: CD45RA-negative fraction. The chain links TRBV6-6 to TRBJ1-6; D is unresolved. Here the CDR3 DNA reads TGTGCCAGCAGGATCACGCAGTCGAATTCACCCCTCCACTTT. It encodes CASRITQSNSPLHF.